One and the same sample provided the 5 T cell receptor beta chains below, sequenced in a study of molecular identifiers for immune sequencing clone quantification (dated by TCRdb to 2016 to 2018). Library generation was performed with PCR. TCRdb records Illumina HiSeq 4000 as the sequencer. Using fastp trimming at Q25 and MiXCR clonotype assembly, TCRdb reanalyzed the public sequencing data and kept in-frame beta chains. Identical CDR3 protein sequences are pooled into one entry, listed with their most common genes and DNA. The sample has 400,000 to 600,000 distinct CDR3 sequences on record, around 21% of them singletons. Around 0.86% of the sample is taken by the ten largest. Specimen: naive CD8+ T cells from blood, with Jurkat cell RNA spiked in. The sample's cell subset or site label, in plain terms: FACS-sorted CD8+CD4-CCR7+CD45RA+ naive T cells. These receptors all stem from a human donor in good health. Some libraries in this study had Jurkat cell RNA spiked in.

This clonotype was detected ten times or more. The V gene is TRBV25-1, the J gene TRBJ2-1, with 9 nucleotides matching TRBD1. Germline CDR1 and CDR2: MGHDK and SYGVNS. J lost 3 bases, V lost 4 bases, and 4 bases had no gene match. This CDR3 region has 15 residues. CDR3: CASSVRDRVYNEQFF. As DNA, the CDR3 is TGTGCCAGCAGTGTCCGGGACAGGGTCTACAATGAGCAGTTCTTC.

The chain is built from TRBV3-1 and TRBJ2-7, with no clear D. The germline V and J ends were trimmed by 0 bases and 5 bases, with 5 bases remaining between them. The CDR3 extends over 12 amino acids. In germline, CDR1 is LGHDT, CDR2 YNNKEL (reference sequence). The CDR3 protein is CASSQDRNEQYF. The CDR3 region has the DNA TGTGCCAGCAGCCAAGATAGGAACGAGCAGTACTTC.

This chain uses TRBV11-1 with TRBJ2-6; 7 bases map to TRBD1. V was pared by 0 bases and J by 2 bases, with 1 base of the junction left unmatched. Germline V lookup: CDR1 SGHAT, CDR2 FQDESV (reference sequence). The CDR3 totals 16 residues. The CDR3 nucleotides are TGTGCCAGCAGCTTAGCGAGGGGGCCTGGGGCCAACGTCCTGACTTTC. It yields the protein CASSLARGPGANVLTF.

The table lists this clonotype with many counts. The chain recombines TRBV29-1 with TRBJ2-1, with 11 bases that match TRBD2. J was trimmed by 5 bases and V by 6 bases; bases with no gene match: 3. Germline assignment: CDR1 SQVTM and CDR2 ANQGSEA. CDR3 length: 13 amino acids. The CDR3 DNA follows: TGCAGCGTGAGACTAGCGGGGAACAATGAGCAGTTCTTC. Protein: CSVRLAGNNEQFF.

Concerning this clonotype itself: Sequence at one end of the junction differs from germline and may be a read error. V gene TRBV6-5 combines with J gene TRBJ2-7; a weak D match, TRBD1 (6 bases). Germline loops: CDR1 MNHEY, CDR2 SVGAGI. The CDR3 consists of 13 residues. CDR3 sequence: CASSYSTGYERYF. In nucleotides, the CDR3 is TGTGCCAGCAGTTACTCGACAGGTTACGAGCGGTACTTC.